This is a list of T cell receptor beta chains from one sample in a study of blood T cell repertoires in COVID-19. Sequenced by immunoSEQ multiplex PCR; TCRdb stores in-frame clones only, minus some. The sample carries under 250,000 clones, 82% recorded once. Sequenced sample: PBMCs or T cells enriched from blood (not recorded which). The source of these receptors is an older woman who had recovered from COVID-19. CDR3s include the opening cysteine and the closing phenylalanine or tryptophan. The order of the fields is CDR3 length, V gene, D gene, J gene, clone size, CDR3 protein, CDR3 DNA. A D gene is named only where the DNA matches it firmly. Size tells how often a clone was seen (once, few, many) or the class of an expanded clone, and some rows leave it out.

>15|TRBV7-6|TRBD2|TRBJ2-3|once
CASSPGRGGPDTQYF
TGTGCCAGCAGCCCGGGGCGGGGGGGCCCAGATACGCAGTATTTT
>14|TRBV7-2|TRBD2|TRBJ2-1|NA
CASAGGSSYNEQFF
TGTGCCAGCGCGGGCGGGAGCTCCTACAATGAGCAGTTCTTC
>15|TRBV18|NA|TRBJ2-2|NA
CASSPEGQNTGELFF
TGTGCCAGCTCACCAGAGGGCCAGAACACCGGGGAGCTGTTTTTT
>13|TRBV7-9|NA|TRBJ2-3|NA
CASSLVGVDTQYF
TGTGCCAGCAGCTTGGTGGGAGTAGATACGCAGTATTTT
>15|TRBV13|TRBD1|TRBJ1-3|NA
CASSLPRQGGNTIYF
TGTGCCAGCAGCCTCCCACGACAGGGTGGAAACACCATATATTTT
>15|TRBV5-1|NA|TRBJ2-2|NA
CASYLGWRDTGELFF
TGCGCCAGCTACCTTGGATGGAGGGACACCGGGGAGCTGTTTTTT
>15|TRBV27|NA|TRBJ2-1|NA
CATRPLDSEGDEQFF
TGTGCCACCCGGCCACTCGACAGCGAGGGGGATGAGCAGTTCTTC
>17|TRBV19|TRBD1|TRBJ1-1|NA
CASVQGETGARNTEAFF
TGTGCCAGCGTTCAGGGGGAGACAGGGGCCAGGAACACTGAAGCTTTCTTT
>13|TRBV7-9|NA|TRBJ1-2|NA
CASSLDRSYGYTF
TGTGCCAGCAGCCTCGACAGGTCCTATGGCTACACCTTC
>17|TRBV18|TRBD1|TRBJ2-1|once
CASSPPLGQGRDNEQFF
TGTGCCAGCTCACCACCGCTGGGACAGGGTAGGGACAATGAGCAGTTCTTC
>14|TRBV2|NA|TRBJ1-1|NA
CASKAGGRNTEAFF
TGTGCCAGCAAGGCGGGGGGTAGGAACACTGAAGCTTTCTTT
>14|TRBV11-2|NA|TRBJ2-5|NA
CASSPGSPQETQYF
TGTGCCAGCAGCCCAGGGTCCCCCCAAGAGACCCAGTACTTC
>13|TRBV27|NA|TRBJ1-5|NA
CASSFRTGQPQHF
TGTGCCAGCAGTTTTAGGACTGGTCAGCCCCAGCATTTT
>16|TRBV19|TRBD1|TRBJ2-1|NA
CASSITRGTGGNEQFF
TGTGCCAGTAGTATAACACGTGGGACAGGGGGCAATGAGCAGTTCTTC
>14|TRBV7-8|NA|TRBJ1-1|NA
CASSLDGSGGEAFF
TGTGCCAGCAGCTTAGACGGTTCGGGGGGTGAAGCTTTCTTT
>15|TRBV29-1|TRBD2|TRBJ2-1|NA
CSVKLAGAPRDEQFF
TGCAGCGTCAAACTAGCGGGGGCCCCTAGGGATGAGCAGTTCTTC
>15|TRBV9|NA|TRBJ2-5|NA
CASSVEVGRRETQYF
TGTGCCAGCAGCGTAGAGGTGGGGCGTAGAGAGACCCAGTACTTC
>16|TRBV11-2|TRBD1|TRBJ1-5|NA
CASSDSTGGWSQPQHF
TGTGCCAGCAGCGATAGTACAGGGGGATGGTCTCAGCCCCAGCATTTT
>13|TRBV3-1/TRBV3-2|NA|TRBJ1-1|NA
CASSQDSGVEAFF
TGTGCCAGCAGCCAAGACTCAGGGGTTGAAGCTTTCTTT
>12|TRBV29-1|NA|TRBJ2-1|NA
CSVEASYNEQFF
TGCAGCGTTGAAGCATCATACAATGAGCAGTTCTTC
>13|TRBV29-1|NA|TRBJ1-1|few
CSGGPMGGTEAFF
TGCAGCGGTGGCCCCATGGGGGGGACTGAAGCTTTCTTT
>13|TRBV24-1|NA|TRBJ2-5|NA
CATSDSGLETQYF
TGTGCCACCAGTGATTCAGGGTTGGAGACCCAGTACTTC
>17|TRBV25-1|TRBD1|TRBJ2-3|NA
CASSRDSIKASTDTQYF
TGTGCCAGCAGCCGGGACAGCATAAAAGCTAGCACAGATACGCAGTATTTT
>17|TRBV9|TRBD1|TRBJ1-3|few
CASSVSGTGGKENTIYF
TGTGCCAGCAGCGTCTCCGGGACAGGGGGAAAAGAAAACACCATATATTTT
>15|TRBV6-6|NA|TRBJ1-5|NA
CASSSPGGGNQPQHF
TGTGCCAGCAGTTCCCCCGGGGGAGGAAATCAGCCCCAGCATTTT
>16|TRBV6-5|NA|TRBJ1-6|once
CASSYSQGRGNSPLHF
TGTGCCAGCAGTTACTCACAGGGTAGGGGGAATTCACCCCTCCACTTT
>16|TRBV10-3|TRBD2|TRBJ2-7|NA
CAISGPGLAGVNEQYF
TGTGCCATCAGTGGACCGGGACTAGCGGGAGTGAACGAGCAGTACTTC
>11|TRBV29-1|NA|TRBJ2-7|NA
CSVFDSYEQYF
TGCAGCGTTTTCGACTCATACGAGCAGTACTTC
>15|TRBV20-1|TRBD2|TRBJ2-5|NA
CSASVIPAGEETQYF
TGCAGTGCTAGTGTGATCCCAGCGGGGGAAGAGACCCAGTACTTC
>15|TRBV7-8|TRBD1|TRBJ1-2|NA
CASSWGQGPNYGYTF
TGTGCCAGCAGCTGGGGACAGGGTCCCAACTATGGCTACACCTTC
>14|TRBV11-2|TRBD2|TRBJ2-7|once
CASSLERLAGEQYF
TGTGCCAGCAGCTTAGAACGGCTAGCGGGCGAGCAGTACTTC
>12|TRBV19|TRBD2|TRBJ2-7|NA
CASSIWGGEQYF
TGTGCCAGTAGTATCTGGGGGGGCGAGCAGTACTTC
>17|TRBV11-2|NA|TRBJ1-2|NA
CASSLDGFGSLNYGYTF
TGTGCCAGCAGCTTAGATGGGTTTGGGAGCCTTAACTATGGCTACACCTTC
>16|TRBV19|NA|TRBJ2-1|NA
CASSTSRGGAKNEQFF
TGTGCCAGTAGTACATCGAGGGGGGGCGCAAAAAATGAGCAGTTCTTC
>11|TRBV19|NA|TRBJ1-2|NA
CASRGVLGYTF
TGTGCCAGTAGGGGAGTTCTAGGCTACACCTTC
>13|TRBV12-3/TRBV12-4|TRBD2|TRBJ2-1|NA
CASSQGLAPHQFF
TGTGCCAGCAGTCAGGGACTAGCGCCTCACCAGTTCTTC
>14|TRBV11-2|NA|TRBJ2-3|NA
CASSLGTGPDTQYF
TGTGCCAGCAGCTTGGGAACAGGGCCAGATACGCAGTATTTT